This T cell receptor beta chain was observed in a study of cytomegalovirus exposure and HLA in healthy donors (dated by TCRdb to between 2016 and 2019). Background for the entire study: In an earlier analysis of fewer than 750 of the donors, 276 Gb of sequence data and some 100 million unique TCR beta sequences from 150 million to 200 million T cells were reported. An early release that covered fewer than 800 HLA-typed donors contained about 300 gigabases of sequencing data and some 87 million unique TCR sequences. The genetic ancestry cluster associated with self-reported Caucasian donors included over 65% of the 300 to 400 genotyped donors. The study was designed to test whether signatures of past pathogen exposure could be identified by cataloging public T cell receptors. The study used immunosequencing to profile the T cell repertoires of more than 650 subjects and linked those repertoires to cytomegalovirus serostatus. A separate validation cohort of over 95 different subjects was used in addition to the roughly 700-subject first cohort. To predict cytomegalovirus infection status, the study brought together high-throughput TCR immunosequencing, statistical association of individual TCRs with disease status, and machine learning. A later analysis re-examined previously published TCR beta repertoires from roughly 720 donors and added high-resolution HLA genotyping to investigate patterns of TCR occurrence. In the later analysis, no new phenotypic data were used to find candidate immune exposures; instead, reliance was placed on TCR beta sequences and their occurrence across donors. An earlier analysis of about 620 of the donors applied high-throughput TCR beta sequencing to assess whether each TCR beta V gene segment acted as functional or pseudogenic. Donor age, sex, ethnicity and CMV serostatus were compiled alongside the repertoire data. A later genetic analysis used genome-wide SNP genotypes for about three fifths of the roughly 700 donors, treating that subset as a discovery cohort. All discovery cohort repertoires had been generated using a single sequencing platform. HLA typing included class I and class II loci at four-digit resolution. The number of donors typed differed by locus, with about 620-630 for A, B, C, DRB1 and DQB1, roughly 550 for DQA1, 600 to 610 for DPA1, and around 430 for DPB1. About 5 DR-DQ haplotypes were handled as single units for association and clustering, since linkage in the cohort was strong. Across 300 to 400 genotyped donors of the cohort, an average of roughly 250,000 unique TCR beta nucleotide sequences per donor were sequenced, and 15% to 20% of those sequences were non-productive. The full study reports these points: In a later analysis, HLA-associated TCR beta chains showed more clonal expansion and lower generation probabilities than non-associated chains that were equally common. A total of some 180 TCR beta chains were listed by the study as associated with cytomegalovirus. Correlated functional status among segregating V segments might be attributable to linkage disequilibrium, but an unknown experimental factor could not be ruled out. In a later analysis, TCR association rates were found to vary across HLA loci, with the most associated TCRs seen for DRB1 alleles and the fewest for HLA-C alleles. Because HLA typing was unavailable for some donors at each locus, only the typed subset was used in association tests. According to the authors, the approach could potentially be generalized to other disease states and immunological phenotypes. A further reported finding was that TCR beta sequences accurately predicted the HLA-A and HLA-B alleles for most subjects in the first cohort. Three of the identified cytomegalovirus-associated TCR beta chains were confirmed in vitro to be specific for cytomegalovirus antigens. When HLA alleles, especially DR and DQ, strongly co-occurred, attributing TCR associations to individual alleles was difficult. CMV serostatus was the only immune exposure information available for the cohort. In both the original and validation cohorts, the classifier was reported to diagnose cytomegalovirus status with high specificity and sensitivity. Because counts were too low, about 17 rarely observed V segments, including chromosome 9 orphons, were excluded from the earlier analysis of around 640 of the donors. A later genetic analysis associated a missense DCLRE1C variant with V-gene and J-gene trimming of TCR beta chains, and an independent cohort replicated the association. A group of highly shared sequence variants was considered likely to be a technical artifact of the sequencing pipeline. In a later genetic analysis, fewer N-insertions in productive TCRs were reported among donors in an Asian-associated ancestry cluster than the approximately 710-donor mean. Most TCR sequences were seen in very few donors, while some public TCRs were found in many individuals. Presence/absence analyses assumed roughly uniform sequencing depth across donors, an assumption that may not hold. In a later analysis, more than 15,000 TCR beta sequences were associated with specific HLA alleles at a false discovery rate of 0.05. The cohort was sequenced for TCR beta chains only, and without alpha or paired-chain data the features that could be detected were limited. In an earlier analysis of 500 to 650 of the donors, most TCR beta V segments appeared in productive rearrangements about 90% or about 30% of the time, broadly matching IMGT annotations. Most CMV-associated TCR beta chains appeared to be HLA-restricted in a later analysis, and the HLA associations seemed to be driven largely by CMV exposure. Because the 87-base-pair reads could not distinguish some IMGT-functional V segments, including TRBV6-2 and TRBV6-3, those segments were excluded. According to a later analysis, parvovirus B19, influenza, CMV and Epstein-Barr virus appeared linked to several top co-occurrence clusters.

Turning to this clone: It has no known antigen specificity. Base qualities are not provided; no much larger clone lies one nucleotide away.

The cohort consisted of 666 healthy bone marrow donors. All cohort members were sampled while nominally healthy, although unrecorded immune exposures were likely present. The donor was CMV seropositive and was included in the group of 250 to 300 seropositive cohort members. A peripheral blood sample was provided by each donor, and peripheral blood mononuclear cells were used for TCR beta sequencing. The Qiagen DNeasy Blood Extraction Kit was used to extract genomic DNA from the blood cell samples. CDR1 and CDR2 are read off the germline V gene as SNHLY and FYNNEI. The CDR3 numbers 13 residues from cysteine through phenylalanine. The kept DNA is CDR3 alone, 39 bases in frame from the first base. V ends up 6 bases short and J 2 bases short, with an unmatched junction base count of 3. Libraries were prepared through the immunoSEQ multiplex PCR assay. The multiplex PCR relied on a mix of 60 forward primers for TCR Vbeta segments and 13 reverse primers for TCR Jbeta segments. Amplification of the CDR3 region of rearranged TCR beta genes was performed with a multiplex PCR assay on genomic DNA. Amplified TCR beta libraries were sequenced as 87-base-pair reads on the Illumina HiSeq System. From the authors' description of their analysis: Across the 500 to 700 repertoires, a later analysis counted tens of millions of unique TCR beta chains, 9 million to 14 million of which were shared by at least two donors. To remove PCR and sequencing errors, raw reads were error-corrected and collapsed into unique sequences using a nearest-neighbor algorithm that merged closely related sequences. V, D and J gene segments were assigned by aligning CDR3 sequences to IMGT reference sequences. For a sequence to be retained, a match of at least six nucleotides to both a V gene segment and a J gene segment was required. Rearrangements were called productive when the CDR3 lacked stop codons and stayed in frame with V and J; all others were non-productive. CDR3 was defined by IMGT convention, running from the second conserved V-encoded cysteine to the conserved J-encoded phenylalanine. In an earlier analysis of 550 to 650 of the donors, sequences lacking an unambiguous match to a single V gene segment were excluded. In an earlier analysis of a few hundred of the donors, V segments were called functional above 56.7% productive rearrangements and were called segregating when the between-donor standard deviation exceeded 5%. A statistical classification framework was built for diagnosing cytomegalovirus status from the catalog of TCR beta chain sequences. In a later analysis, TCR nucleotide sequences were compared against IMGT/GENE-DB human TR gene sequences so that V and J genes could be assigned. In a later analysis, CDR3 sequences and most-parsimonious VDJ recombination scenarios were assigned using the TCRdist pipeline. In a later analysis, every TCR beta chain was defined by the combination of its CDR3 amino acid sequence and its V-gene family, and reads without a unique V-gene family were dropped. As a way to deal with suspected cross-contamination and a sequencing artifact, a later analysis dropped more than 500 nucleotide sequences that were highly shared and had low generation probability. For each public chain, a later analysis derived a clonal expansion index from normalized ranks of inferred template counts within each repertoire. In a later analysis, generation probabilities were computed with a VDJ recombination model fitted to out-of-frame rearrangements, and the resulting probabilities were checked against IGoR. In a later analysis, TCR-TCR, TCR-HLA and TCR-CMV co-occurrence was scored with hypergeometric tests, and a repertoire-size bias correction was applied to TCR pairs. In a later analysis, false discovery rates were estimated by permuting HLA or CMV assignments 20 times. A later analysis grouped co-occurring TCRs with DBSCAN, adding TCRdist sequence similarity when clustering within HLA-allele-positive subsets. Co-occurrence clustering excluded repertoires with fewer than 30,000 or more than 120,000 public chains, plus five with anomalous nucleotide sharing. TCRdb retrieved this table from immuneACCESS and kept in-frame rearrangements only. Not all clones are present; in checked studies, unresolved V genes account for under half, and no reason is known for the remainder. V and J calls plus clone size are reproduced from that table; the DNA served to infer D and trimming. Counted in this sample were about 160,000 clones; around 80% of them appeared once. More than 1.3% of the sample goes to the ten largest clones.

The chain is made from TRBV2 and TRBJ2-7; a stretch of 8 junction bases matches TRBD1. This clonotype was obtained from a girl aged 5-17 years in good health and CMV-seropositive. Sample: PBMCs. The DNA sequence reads TGTGCCAGCAGAACAGGGGGGACCTACGAGCAGTACTTC. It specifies CASRTGGTYEQYF.